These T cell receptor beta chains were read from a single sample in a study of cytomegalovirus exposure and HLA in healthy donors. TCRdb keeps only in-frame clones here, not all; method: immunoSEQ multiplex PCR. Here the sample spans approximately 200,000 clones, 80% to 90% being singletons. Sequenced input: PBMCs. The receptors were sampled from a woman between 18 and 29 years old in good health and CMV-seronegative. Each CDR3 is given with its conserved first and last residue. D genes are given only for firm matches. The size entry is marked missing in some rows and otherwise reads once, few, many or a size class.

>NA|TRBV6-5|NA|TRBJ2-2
CASSLRGRIAGELFF
TGTGCCAGCAGTTTGCGGGGGCGCATCGCCGGGGAGCTGTTTTTT
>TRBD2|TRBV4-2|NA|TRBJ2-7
CASSQVRASGRYEQYF
TGTGCCAGCAGCCAAGTTCGCGCTAGCGGGAGGTACGAGCAGTACTTC
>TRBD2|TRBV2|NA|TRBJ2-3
CASSDRLAGTDTQYF
TGTGCCAGCAGTGACCGACTAGCGGGCACAGATACGCAGTATTTT
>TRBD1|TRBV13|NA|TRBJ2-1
CASSFTGESYNEQFF
TGTGCCAGCAGCTTTACAGGGGAGTCCTACAATGAGCAGTTCTTC
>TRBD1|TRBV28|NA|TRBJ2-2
CASRPGTGGTGELFF
TGTGCCAGCAGACCCGGGACAGGGGGGACCGGGGAGCTGTTTTTT
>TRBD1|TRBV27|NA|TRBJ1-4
CASSGLGTGDEKLFF
TGTGCCAGCAGTGGTCTAGGGACAGGGGATGAAAAACTGTTTTTT
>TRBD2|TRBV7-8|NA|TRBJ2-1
CASSLGLAGEYNEQFF
TGTGCCAGCAGCTTAGGGCTAGCGGGAGAATACAATGAGCAGTTCTTC
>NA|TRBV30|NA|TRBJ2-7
CAWSGGSSYEQYF
TGTGCCTGGAGTGGCGGGTCCTCCTACGAGCAGTACTTC
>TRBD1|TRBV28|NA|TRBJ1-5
CASTTGGLGNQPQHF
TGTGCCAGCACCACAGGGGGTTTGGGCAATCAGCCCCAGCATTTT
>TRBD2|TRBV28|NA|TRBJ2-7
CASSTTGGGTYEQYF
TGTGCCAGCAGTACCACAGGCGGGGGAACCTACGAGCAGTACTTC
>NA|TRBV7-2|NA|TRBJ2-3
CASSLVGSTDTQYF
TGTGCCAGCAGCTTAGTTGGCAGCACAGATACGCAGTATTTT
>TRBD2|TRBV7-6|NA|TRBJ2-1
CASSLGTSGVYNEQFF
TGTGCCAGCAGCTTAGGGACTAGCGGGGTTTACAATGAGCAGTTCTTC
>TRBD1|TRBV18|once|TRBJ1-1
CASSPRGRNTEAFF
TGTGCCAGCTCACCAAGGGGGCGCAACACTGAAGCTTTCTTT
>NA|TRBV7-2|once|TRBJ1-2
CASSLLMAGYTF
TGTGCCAGCAGCTTACTTATGGCGGGTTACACCTTC
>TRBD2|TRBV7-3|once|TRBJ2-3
CASSTGLAGTDTQYF
TGTGCCAGCAGCACGGGACTAGCGGGAACAGATACGCAGTATTTT
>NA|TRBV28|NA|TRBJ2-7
CATQTSYEQYF
TGTGCCACCCAAACGAGCTACGAGCAGTACTTC
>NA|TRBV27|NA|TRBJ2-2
CASSPAGSNTGELFF
TGTGCCAGCAGCCCCGCAGGCTCGAACACCGGGGAGCTGTTTTTT
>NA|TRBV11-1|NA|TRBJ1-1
CASSLGTNTEAFF
TGTGCCAGCAGCTTAGGGACAAACACTGAAGCTTTCTTT
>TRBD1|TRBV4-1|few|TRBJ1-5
CASSLGRRTGDQPQHF
TGCGCCAGCAGCCTAGGTAGGAGGACAGGGGATCAGCCCCAGCATTTT
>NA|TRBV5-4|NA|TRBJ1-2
CASSLAGAREDGYTF
TGTGCCAGCAGCTTGGCCGGCGCCAGGGAGGATGGCTACACCTTC
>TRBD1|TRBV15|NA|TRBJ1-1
CATSRVTVPRDRGRRNTEAFF
TGTGCCACCAGCAGAGTAACGGTACCCAGGGACAGGGGCCGTCGGAACACTGAAGCTTTCTTT
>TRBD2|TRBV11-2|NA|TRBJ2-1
CASSSGNHEQFF
TGTGCCAGCTCTAGCGGGAACCATGAGCAGTTCTTC
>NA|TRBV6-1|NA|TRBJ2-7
CASRRDLSYEQYF
TGTGCCAGCAGACGAGACTTATCCTACGAGCAGTACTTC
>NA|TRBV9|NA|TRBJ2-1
CASSPLDTAAGQFF
TGTGCCAGCAGCCCCCTGGACACGGCGGCCGGGCAGTTCTTC
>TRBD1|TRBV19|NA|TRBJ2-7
CASSRYPGQRIYEQYF
TGTGCCAGTAGCAGATATCCGGGACAGAGGATCTACGAGCAGTACTTC
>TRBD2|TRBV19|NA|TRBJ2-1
CASSMREGPGEQFF
TGTGCCAGTAGTATGCGGGAGGGCCCGGGTGAGCAGTTCTTC
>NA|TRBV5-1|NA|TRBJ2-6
CASSERGGGFTGANVLTF
TGCGCCAGCAGCGAGAGGGGGGGTGGCTTTACTGGGGCCAACGTCCTGACTTTC